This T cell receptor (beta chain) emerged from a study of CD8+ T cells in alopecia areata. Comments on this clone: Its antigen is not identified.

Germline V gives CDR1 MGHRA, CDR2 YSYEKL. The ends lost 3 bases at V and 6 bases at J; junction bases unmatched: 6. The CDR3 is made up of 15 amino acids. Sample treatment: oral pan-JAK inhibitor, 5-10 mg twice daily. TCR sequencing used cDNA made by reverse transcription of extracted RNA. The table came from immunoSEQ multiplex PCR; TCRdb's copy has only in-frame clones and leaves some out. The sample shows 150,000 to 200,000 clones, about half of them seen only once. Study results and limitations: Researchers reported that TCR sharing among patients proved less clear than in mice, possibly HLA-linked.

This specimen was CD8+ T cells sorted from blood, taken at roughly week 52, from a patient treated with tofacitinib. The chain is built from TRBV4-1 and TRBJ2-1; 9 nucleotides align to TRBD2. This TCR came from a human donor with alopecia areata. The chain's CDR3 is CASSHSPRGGNEQFF. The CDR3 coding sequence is TGCGCCAGCAGCCACTCTCCGCGGGGGGGCAATGAGCAGTTCTTC.